This TCR beta chain was sequenced during a study of T cell responses to AZD1222 COVID-19 vaccine. Trimming removed 3 bases from V and 5 bases from J; junction bases left unmatched: 9. The CDR3 runs 15 residues. Germline assignment: CDR1 SQVTM and CDR2 ANQGSEA. TCRdb's copy holds only in-frame clones and misses some; the assay was immunoSEQ multiplex PCR. The sample contains about 160,000 clones, about nine tenths of which appear only once. The sequences come from peripheral blood, collected on day 0 of AZD1222 vaccination. V and J are TRBV29-1 and TRBJ1-1; 10 bases align to TRBD1. This receptor was obtained from an adult in good health. The CDR3 sequence is CSVDARGQGLTEAFF. The DNA for the CDR3 is TGCAGCGTTGACGCTCGGGGACAGGGGTTGACTGAAGCTTTCTTT.